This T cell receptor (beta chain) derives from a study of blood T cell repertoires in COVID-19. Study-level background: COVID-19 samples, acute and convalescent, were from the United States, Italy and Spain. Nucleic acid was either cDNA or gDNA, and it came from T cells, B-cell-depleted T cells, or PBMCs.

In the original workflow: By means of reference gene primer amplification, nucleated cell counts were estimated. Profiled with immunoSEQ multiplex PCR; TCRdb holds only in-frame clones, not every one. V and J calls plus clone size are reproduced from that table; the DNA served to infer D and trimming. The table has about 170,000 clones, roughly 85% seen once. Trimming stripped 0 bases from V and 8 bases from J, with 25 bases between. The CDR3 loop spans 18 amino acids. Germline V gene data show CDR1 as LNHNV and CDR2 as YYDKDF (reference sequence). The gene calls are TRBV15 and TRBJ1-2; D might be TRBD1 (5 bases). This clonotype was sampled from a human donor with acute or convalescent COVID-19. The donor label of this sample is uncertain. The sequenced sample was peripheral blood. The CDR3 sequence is CATSRDFSSLSPGDGYTF. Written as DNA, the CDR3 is TGTGCCACCAGCAGAGATTTCTCCTCCCTTTCTCCGGGGGACGGCTACACCTTC.